This is a list of T cell receptor beta chains from one sample in a study of blood T cell repertoires in COVID-19. Method: immunoSEQ multiplex PCR; TCRdb's copy keeps in-frame clones and lacks some. The data contain approximately 130,000 clones, approximately 77% of them singletons. Sequenced input: peripheral blood. The origin of the receptors is a human donor in a cohort sampled during active COVID-19. The CDR3 runs from the conserved cysteine through the conserved F or W. D genes are given only for firm matches. Clone size appears in some rows only: once, few, many, or a class for an expanded clone.

d_gene,len,j_gene,abundance,v_gene,CDR3aa,CDR3nt
TRBD2,13,TRBJ2-3,-,TRBV11-3,CASSFREVDTQYF,TGTGCCAGCAGCTTTCGGGAGGTAGATACGCAGTATTTT
TRBD1,15,TRBJ2-7,-,TRBV14,CASSQLGQGVYEQYF,TGTGCCAGCAGCCAACTCGGACAGGGGGTCTACGAGCAGTACTTC
-,15,TRBJ1-2,once,TRBV9,CASSVEGLDRGGYTF,TGTGCCAGCAGCGTAGAGGGTCTGGATAGGGGTGGCTACACCTTC
TRBD1,12,TRBJ2-7,-,TRBV2,CASRGTVYEQYF,TGTGCCAGCAGGGGGACAGTCTACGAGCAGTACTTC
-,16,TRBJ2-5,-,TRBV9,CASSVESGEEGETQYF,TGTGCCAGCAGCGTAGAGTCGGGAGAAGAAGGAGAGACCCAGTACTTC
-,15,TRBJ2-7,-,TRBV21-1,CASSMEGTGKYEQYF,TGTGCCAGCTCAATGGAGGGGACGGGAAAATACGAGCAGTACTTC
-,13,TRBJ2-7,-,TRBV19,CATSGTGAYEQYF,TGTGCCACATCCGGGACGGGAGCCTACGAGCAGTACTTC
-,13,TRBJ2-7,-,TRBV11-3,CASSFRVGYEQYF,TGTGCCAGCAGCTTCCGGGTTGGCTACGAGCAGTACTTC
TRBD1,15,TRBJ1-2,-,TRBV3-1/TRBV3-2,CASSRTGGRVNGYTF,TGTGCCAGCAGCCGTACAGGGGGCAGAGTGAATGGCTACACCTTC
-,11,TRBJ2-7,-,TRBV5-6,CASSARGEQYF,TGTGCCAGCAGCGCCAGGGGCGAGCAGTACTTC
-,14,TRBJ1-3,few,TRBV7-9,CASSLGQKGNTIYF,TGTGCCAGCAGTCTTGGACAGAAAGGAAACACCATATATTTT